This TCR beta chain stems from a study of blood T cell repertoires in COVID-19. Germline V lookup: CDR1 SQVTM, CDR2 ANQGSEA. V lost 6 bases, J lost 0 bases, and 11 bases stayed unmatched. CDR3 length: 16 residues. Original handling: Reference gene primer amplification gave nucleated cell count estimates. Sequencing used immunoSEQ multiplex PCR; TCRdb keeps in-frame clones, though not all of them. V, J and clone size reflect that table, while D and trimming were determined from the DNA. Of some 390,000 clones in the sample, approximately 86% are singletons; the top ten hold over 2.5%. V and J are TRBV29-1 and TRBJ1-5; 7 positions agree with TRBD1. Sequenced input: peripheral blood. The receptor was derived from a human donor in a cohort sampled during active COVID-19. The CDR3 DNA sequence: TGCAGCGTGCAGGTGAAGGGGGCCATTAGCAATCAGCCCCAGCATTTT. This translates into CSVQVKGAISNQPQHF.